The clone carrying this TCR beta chain was seen a few times. As yet, its antigen is unknown. Constant-segment-primed 5'RACE gave TCR alpha and TCR beta cDNA libraries with sample barcodes and UMIs. TCRdb passed the 5' RACE reads through MiXCR, listing each CDR3 protein once. Seen here are a few hundred thousand distinct CDR3 sequences, less than 25% observed once, and the top ten hold around 20%. The CDR3 totals 19 residues. Trimming cost V 4 bases and J 0 bases; bases outside gene matches: 15. CDR1 and CDR2 from the germline V gene are LGHDT and YNNKEL (reference sequence). The sample belongs to a study of T-cell memory formation after mild COVID-19. On the study more broadly: TCR clustering was largely donor specific. Whole-study findings and limits: The finding that pre-infection memory included some responding clones suggested that cross-reactive memory joined. CM and EM subsets held most contracting CD4+ clones; EMRA held CD8+ ones.

The chain is built from TRBV3-1 and TRBJ2-3, with 8 nucleotides matching TRBD2. This clonotype originated in a man between 18 and 35 years old who had mild COVID-19 (a few samples of this study predate the infection). Cell type and time point are not known. Input material: PBMCs or a T cell subset sorted from them (not recorded which). In DNA, the CDR3 is TGTGCCAGCAGCCCGAAGCGAAATAGCGGGGTCCCCAGCACAGATACGCAGTATTTT. It encodes CASSPKRNSGVPSTDTQYF.